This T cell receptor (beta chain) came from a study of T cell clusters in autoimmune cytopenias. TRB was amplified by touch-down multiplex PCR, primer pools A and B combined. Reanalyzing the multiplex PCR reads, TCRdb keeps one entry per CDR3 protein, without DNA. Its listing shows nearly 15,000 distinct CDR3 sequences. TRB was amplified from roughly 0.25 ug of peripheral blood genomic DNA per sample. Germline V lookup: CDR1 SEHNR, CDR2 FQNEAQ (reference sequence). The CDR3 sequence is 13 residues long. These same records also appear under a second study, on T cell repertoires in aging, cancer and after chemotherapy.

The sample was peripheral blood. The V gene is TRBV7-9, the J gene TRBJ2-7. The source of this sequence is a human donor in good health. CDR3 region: CASSLPHRGEQYF.